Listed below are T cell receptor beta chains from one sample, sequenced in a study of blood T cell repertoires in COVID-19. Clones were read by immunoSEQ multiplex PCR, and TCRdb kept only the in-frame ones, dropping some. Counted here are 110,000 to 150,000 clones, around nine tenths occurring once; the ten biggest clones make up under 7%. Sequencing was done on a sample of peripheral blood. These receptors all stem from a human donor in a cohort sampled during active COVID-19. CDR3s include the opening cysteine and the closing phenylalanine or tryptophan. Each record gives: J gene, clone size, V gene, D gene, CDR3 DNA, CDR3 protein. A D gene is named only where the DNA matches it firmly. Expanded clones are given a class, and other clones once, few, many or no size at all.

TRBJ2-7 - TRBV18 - TGTGCCAGCTCACCGGGGGACTTCTCCTACGAGCAGTACTTC CASSPGDFSYEQYF
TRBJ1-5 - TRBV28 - TGTGCCAGCAGTTTGACAGTTCCCAATCAGCCCCAGCATTTT CASSLTVPNQPQHF
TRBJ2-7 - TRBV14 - TGTGCCAGCAGCCAAGCAGCTAGCTTGGGCTACGAGCAGTACTTC CASSQAASLGYEQYF
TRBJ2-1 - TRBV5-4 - TGTGCCAGCAGGGACCCGGGACGGAGGGGAGATGAGCAGTTCTTC CASRDPGRRGDEQFF
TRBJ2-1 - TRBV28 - TGTGCCAGCAGTTTTCCTCGCGAGGCCAGCTCCTACAATGAGCAGTTCTTC CASSFPREASSYNEQFF
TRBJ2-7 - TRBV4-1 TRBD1 TGCGCCAGCAGCCAAGGGGACAGGGCACCCTACGAGCAGTACTTC CASSQGDRAPYEQYF
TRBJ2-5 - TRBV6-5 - TGTGCCAGCAGGGGGCCCGAGACCCAGTACTTC CASRGPETQYF
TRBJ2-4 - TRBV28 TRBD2 TGTGCCAGCAGTCGCCTCTTGCGGGGGACTTCGATTGGCAAAAACATTCAGTACTTC CASSRLLRGTSIGKNIQYF
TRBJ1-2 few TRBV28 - TGTGCCAGCAGTTTAGGGGGCTCGGGCTATGGCTACACCTTC CASSLGGSGYGYTF
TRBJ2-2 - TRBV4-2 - TGTGCCAGCAGCCAGGAGACAGCCGCGAACACCGGGGAGCTGTTTTTT CASSQETAANTGELFF
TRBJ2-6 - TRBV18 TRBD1 TGTGCCAGCTCACAGACAGGGGGCTTTGGGGCCAACGTCCTGACTTTC CASSQTGGFGANVLTF
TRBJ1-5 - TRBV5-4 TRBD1 TGTGCCAGCAGCCAAACAGGGGCCCCAACGGAGCCCCAGCATTTT CASSQTGAPTEPQHF
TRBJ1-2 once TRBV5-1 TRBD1 TGCGCCAGCAGCTTTCGACAGGGAGATGGCTACACCTTC CASSFRQGDGYTF
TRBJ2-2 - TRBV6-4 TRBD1 TGTGCCAGCAGCCAACAGGGGGCCGGCAACACCGGGGAGCTGTTTTTT CASSQQGAGNTGELFF
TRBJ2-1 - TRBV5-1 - TGCGCCAGCAGCTCCTCTGGGGCGAATGAGCAGTTCTTC CASSSSGANEQFF
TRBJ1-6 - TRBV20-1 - TGCAGTGCCCCGGGTGAACCCCTCCACTTT CSAPGEPLHF
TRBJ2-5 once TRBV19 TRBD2 TGTGCCAGTAGTCCTTGGACTAGCGGGAGAACTGAGACCCAGTACTTC CASSPWTSGRTETQYF
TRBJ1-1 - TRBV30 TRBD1 TGTGCCTGGAGGGGACAGACGGAATCGAACACTGAAGCTTTCTTT CAWRGQTESNTEAFF
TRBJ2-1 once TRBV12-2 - TGTGCAAGTCGCTTAGTTTTATCCCCGGTGTCGACAGGGGGCAGACGCGATGAGCAGTTCTTC CASRLVLSPVSTGGRRDEQFF
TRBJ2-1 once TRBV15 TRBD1 TGTGCCACCAGCAGATCGGGACAGAGCTCCTACAATGAGCAGTTCTTC CATSRSGQSSYNEQFF
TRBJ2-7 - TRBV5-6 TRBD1 TGTGCCAGCAGCCCCGACAGGGGCTACGAGCAGTACTTC CASSPDRGYEQYF
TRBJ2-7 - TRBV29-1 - TGCAGCATCGGGACATTCTACGAGCAGTACTTC CSIGTFYEQYF
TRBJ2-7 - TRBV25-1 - TGTGCCAGCAGTGAATTCGGCAGGGGGGATTCCTACGAGCAGTACTTC CASSEFGRGDSYEQYF
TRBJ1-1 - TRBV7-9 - TGTGCCAGCAGCCCTCCCACTGAAGCTTTCTTT CASSPPTEAFF
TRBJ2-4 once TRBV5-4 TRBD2 TGTGCCAGCACCGAGGGCGGGGGCAAAAACATTCAGTACTTC CASTEGGGKNIQYF
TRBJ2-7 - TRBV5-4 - TGTGCCAGCAGTCTAGACAGAACCCACGAGCAGTACTTC CASSLDRTHEQYF
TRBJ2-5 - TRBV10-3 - TGTGCCATCAGTGAAAAGGGGAAGGAGACCCAGTACTTC CAISEKGKETQYF
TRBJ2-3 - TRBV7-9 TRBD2 TGTGCCAGCAGCCCGGGACTAGCGGAGACCGCAGATACGCAGTATTTT CASSPGLAETADTQYF
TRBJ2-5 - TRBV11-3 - TGTGCCAGCAGCTTAGTATTAGAGACCCAGTACTTC CASSLVLETQYF
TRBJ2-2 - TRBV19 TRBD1 TGTGCCAGTAGTGCCGGGACAGGACCATACGGGACCGGGGAGCTGTTTTTT CASSAGTGPYGTGELFF
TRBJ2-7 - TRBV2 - TGTGCCAGCACCGAGGTACGGGGTAATTCCTACGAGCAGTACTTC CASTEVRGNSYEQYF
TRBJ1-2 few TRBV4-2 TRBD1 TGTGCCAGCAGCCAGAGACAGGGGGATAACTATGGCTACACCTTC CASSQRQGDNYGYTF
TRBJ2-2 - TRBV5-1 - TGCGCCAGCAGCTTTGGCACAGCGAACACCGGGGAGCTGTTTTTT CASSFGTANTGELFF
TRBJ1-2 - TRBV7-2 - TGTGCCAGCAGCTTAGTAGCTTCTTGGGGCTACACCTTC CASSLVASWGYTF
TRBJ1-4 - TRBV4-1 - TGCGCCAGCAGCCCTAGCCGGACAACTAATGAAAAACTGTTTTTT CASSPSRTTNEKLFF
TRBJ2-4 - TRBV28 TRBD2 TGTGCTTGGGCTAGCGGGGGGCAAGGCAAAAACATTCAGTACTTC CAWASGGQGKNIQYF
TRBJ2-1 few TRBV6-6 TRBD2 TGTGCCAGCAGTGGGGGACTAGCACCCAACAATGAGCAGTTCTTC CASSGGLAPNNEQFF
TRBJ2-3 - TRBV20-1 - TGCAGTGCTAGTCCGACAGCCACCCTCACAGATACGCAGTATTTT CSASPTATLTDTQYF
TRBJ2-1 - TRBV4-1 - TGCGCCAGCAGCCATCCCAGTAGCAGTGAGCAGTTCTTC CASSHPSSSEQFF
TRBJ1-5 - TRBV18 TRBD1 TGTGCCAGCTCACCAGCTGGGGTCGGACAGGTCAATCAGCCCCAGCATTTT CASSPAGVGQVNQPQHF
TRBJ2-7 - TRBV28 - TGTGCCAGCAGTTTACCCCGGGACACTCGCTACGAGCAGTACTTC CASSLPRDTRYEQYF
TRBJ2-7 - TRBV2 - TGTGCCAGCAGAGCTGAATCCTACGAGCAGTACTTC CASRAESYEQYF
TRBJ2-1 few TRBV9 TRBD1 TGTGCCAGCAGCGTAGGGACAGGTGCTTACAATGAGCAGTTCTTC CASSVGTGAYNEQFF
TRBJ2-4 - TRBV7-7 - TGTGCCAGCAGCCCCCTGGGAGTGAGACTAGCCAAAAACATTCAGTACTTC CASSPLGVRLAKNIQYF
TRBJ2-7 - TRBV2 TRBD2 TGTGCCAGCCTGGGGGGGGGCGAGCAGTACTTC CASLGGGEQYF
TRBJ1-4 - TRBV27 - TGTGCCAGCAGTTTCGGGGAAAAACTGTTTTTT CASSFGEKLFF
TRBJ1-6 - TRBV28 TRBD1 TGTGCCAGCAGAAGGGACAGCGTTAATTCACCCCTCCACTTT CASRRDSVNSPLHF
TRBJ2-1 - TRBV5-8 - TGTGCCAGCAGCTCGGGCCAGGGGTGGATAAATGAGCAGTTCTTC CASSSGQGWINEQFF
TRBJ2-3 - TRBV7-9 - TGTGCCAGCAGCTTTGGACTGACCACAGATACGCAGTATTTT CASSFGLTTDTQYF
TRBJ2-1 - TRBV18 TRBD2 TGTGCCAGCTCATTCGGACTAGCGGGAGCAGGGTACAATGAGCAGTTCTTC CASSFGLAGAGYNEQFF
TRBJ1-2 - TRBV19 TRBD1 TGTGCCAGCGGGGATGCGGGACAGGGGCTTGTTCGGGACACCTTC CASGDAGQGLVRDTF
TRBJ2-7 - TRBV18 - TGTGCCAGCTCACCGGGAGATTACGAGCAGTACTTC CASSPGDYEQYF
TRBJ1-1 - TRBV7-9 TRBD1 TGTGCCAGCAGCTTGTTGACAGGGGGGAACACTGAAGCTTTCTTT CASSLLTGGNTEAFF
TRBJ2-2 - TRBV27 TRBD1 TGTGCCAGCAGTGGGACAGGGAACACCGGGGAGCTGTTTTTT CASSGTGNTGELFF